Given below is one T cell receptor beta chain in context. Sequencing of TCR beta was carried out in blood CD8+ and CD4+ T cells. The individuals used as controls were healthy donors who had been matched for both age and sex. TEMRA cells were FACS-enriched, and CD8+ and CD4+ T cells were isolated negatively. The sample comes from a study of CD8 T cells in Susac syndrome. After extraction with the RNeasy kit, roughly 0.45 to 1 ug of the RNA was reverse transcribed using random hexamers. The authors amplified TCR beta CDR3 across 54 Vbeta and 13 Jbeta using immunoSEQ multiplex PCR. Via MiXCR, TCRdb re-called the immunoSEQ multiplex PCR reads, giving one row per CDR3 protein. This table holds nearly 70,000 distinct CDR3 sequences, 85% to 95% found once. Germline lookup yields CDR1 SGHDT and CDR2 YYEEEE. The CDR3 has 11 residues. V gave up 5 bases and J gave up 4 bases, with 5 bases separating them.

V and J are TRBV5-6 and TRBJ2-3; the D is unclear. The sample taken for sequencing was CD8+ T cells from PBMCs. The receptor was isolated from a human donor in good health. CDR3 nucleotide sequence: TGTGCCAGCAGTTATGCAGATACGCAGTATTTT. It encodes CASSYADTQYF.